The rows below give T cell receptor beta chains drawn from one sample of a study of T-cell memory formation after mild COVID-19. TCRdb reprocessed the 5' RACE reads via MiXCR and lists one record per CDR3 protein. The sample has roughly 510,000 distinct CDR3 sequences, 17% seen once. Sequencing was performed on PBMCs or a T cell subset sorted from them (not recorded which). The origin of the receptors is an adult woman who had mild COVID-19 (a few samples of this study predate the infection). Cell type and time point are not known. CDR3s leave out the opening cysteine and the closing phenylalanine or tryptophan.

j_gene: TRBJ2-6; v_gene: TRBV6-1; CDR3aa: ASSEALGLSGANVLT
j_gene: TRBJ2-5; v_gene: TRBV2; CDR3aa: ASSTMARGASLETQY
j_gene: TRBJ1-1; v_gene: TRBV5-1; CDR3aa: ASRRREGNTEAF
j_gene: TRBJ2-3; v_gene: TRBV20-1; CDR3aa: SARGASGTTDTQY
j_gene: TRBJ1-1; v_gene: TRBV19; CDR3aa: ASSRTSGEKMNTEAF
j_gene: TRBJ2-7; v_gene: TRBV4-3; CDR3aa: ASSQDWMTGVYEQY
j_gene: TRBJ2-1; v_gene: TRBV25-1; CDR3aa: ASRITYNEQF
j_gene: TRBJ2-3; v_gene: TRBV12-3/TRBV12-4; CDR3aa: ASSYRRLAGSGDTQY
j_gene: TRBJ2-2; v_gene: TRBV7-3; CDR3aa: ASRPGQTNTGELF
j_gene: TRBJ1-1; v_gene: TRBV7-9; CDR3aa: ASEASGSTEAF
j_gene: TRBJ2-1; v_gene: TRBV24-1; CDR3aa: ATSDRGPVNNEQF
j_gene: TRBJ2-1; v_gene: TRBV7-8; CDR3aa: ASSSPAGAGFYNEQF
j_gene: TRBJ2-5; v_gene: TRBV7-2; CDR3aa: ASSLSRGQRETQY
j_gene: TRBJ1-4; v_gene: TRBV7-8; CDR3aa: ASSLEGGAYEKLF
j_gene: TRBJ2-3; v_gene: TRBV12-3/TRBV12-4; CDR3aa: ASSYSPFGTDTQY
j_gene: TRBJ2-1; v_gene: TRBV7-9; CDR3aa: ASSSPWDSYNEQF